Each of the 7 T cell receptor beta chains below was sequenced from the same sample in a study of blood T cell repertoires in COVID-19. Only in-frame clones appear in the TCRdb table, and some are missing; sequencing was by immunoSEQ multiplex PCR. This sample has about 670,000 clones; over 80% occur once, and the top ten carry roughly 0.26%. The sample comprised peripheral blood. These receptors all stem from a woman younger than 30 with acute or convalescent COVID-19.

The J gene is TRBJ2-7, the V gene TRBV12-3 or TRBV12-4; D unclear. Trimming cost V 6 bases and J 6 bases, with 9 bases left between them. This CDR3 contains 11 residues. Here the CDR3 reads CASSPAAEQYF. The DNA of the CDR3 is TGTGCCAGCAGCCCCGCGGCCGAGCAGTACTTC.

V gene TRBV6-5 combines with J gene TRBJ1-2; D not certain. V was shortened by 6 bases and J by 4 bases, with 6 bases between the two germline ends. CDR1 and CDR2 (germline): MNHEY, SVGAGI. The CDR3 has 11 amino acids. DNA of the CDR3: TGTGCCAGCAGGGAGGCCTATGGCTACACCTTC. Amino acids: CASREAYGYTF.

The chain couples TRBV19 to TRBJ2-6; 8 bases align to TRBD1. This CDR3 is 19 amino acids long. The trim removed 7 bases at V and 0 bases at J, leaving 14 bases unmatched. Germline CDR1 LNHDA, CDR2 SQIVND (reference sequence). The CDR3: CASTGPGGSRSSGANVLTF. For the CDR3, the DNA is TGTGCCAGTACTGGTCCAGGGGGCTCACGTTCCTCTGGGGCCAACGTCCTGACTTTC.

The chain has TRBV7-3 and TRBJ2-1; 16 bases match TRBD2. Unmatched junction bases numbered 11, after V lost 1 base and J lost 5 bases. The CDR3 has 20 amino acids. Germline V lookup: CDR1 SGHTA, CDR2 FQGTGA. The CDR3 nucleotides are TGTGCCAGCAGCTTAATGCCGGGACTAGCGGGGGGGCCTGACGACAATGAGCAGTTCTTC. This gives the protein CASSLMPGLAGGPDDNEQFF.

The rearrangement links TRBV7-6 to TRBJ2-7; D might be TRBD1 (6 bases). V was cut by 1 base and J by 6 bases, with 19 bases left in between. The length of the CDR3 is 16 residues. Per the germline V gene, CDR1 is SGHVS and CDR2 is FNYEAQ. The CDR3 loop is CASSLVSGRGTGEQYF. The DNA of the CDR3 is TGTGCCAGCAGCTTAGTGTCTGGCAGGGGTACGGGCGAGCAGTACTTC.

This clone came up once. The gene calls are TRBV28 and TRBJ1-2, with 9 bases identical to TRBD1. CDR1 MDHEN and CDR2 SYDVKM come from the germline V gene. The V gene end was trimmed by 3 bases and the J gene end by 8 bases; junction bases not matched to a gene: 7. There are 14 residues in the CDR3. The CDR3 DNA follows: TGTGCCAGCAGTTTTCCAGGGACAGGGAAGGGCTACACCTTC. Translated: CASSFPGTGKGYTF.

The rearrangement uses TRBV6-5 and TRBJ1-2, with 8 positions matching TRBD1. After removal of 7 bases from V and 7 bases from J, the junction contained 5 bases not matched to a gene. Per germline, CDR1 MNHEY and CDR2 SVGAGI. This CDR3 comprises 12 residues. Written as DNA, the CDR3 is TGTGCCAGCAAGGGACAGGAGGCTGGCTACACCTTC. This sequence encodes CASKGQEAGYTF.